This TCR beta chain was captured by sequencing in a study of T cells in localized non-small cell lung cancer. Study conclusions and caveats: For the top 100 tumor clones, a median approximately 50 also appeared in adjacent lung. Maximal T cell clonality occurred in uninvolved adjacent lung, with tumor ranking below it.

Comments on this clone: Its specificity is unknown.

The germline CDR1 and CDR2 sequences are MNHNS and SASEGT. The CDR3 is 15 amino acids. V gave up 9 bases and J gave up 0 bases, with 15 bases separating them. Profiling relied on immunoSEQ multiplex PCR, and the TCRdb table lists in-frame clones only, not all of them. Of approximately 18,000 clones in the sample, about four fifths were seen once. The TCR sequence derives from a female donor over 55 with stage I lung adenocarcinoma. This rearrangement joins TRBV6-1 to TRBJ1-3; perhaps TRBD1 as D (5 bases). The source was peripheral blood, collected before any cancer treatment. CDR3 in DNA: TGTGCCAGTTCACCGGGGCCCTACTCTGGAAACACCATATATTTT. Its protein is CASSPGPYSGNTIYF.